This T cell receptor (beta chain) was identified in a study of T-cell reconstitution after alpha-beta-depleted transplantation in children. The study, taken as a whole, reports: Surviving recipient cells, namely T cells and thymic progenitors, were the source of high day-60 TCRbeta diversity in some patients. Expanded graft clones numbering several hundred reportedly gave rise to alpha-beta T cells about two months after transplant.

Turning to this clonotype: The antigen remains undetermined.

The CDR3 extends over 16 amino acids. Germline loops: CDR1 MGHRA, CDR2 YSYEKL. V was cut by 0 bases and J by 0 bases, with 12 bases left in between. TCRbeta library preparation incorporated unique molecular identifiers. TCRdb independently ran MiXCR on the PCR reads; one entry per CDR3 protein. This sample has about 980,000 distinct CDR3 sequences, with about 29% found just once. The TCR comes from a boy in the first two years of life who had a stem cell transplant for SCID, so the T cells may come from the graft donor. This specimen was PBMCs, mostly from graft donor cells, taken 360 days after TCRalphabeta/CD19-depleted stem cell transplant. The chain joins TRBV4-1 to TRBJ2-7; D not resolved. The CDR3 loop reads CASSQDPRTPSYEQYF. The CDR3 DNA follows: TGCGCCAGCAGCCAAGATCCCAGGACCCCCTCCTACGAGCAGTACTTC.